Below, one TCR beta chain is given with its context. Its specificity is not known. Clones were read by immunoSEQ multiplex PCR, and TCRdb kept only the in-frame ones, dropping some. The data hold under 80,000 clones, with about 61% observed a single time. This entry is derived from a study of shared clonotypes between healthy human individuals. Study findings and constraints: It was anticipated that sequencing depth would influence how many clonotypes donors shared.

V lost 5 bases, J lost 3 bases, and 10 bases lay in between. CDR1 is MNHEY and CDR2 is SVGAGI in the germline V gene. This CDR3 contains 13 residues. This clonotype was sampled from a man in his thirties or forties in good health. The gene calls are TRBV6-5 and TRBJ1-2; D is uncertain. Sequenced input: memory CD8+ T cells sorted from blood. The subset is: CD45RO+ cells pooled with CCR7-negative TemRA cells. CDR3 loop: CASSPPGDYGYTF. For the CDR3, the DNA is TGTGCCAGCAGTCCCCCCGGGGACTATGGCTACACCTTC.